This T cell receptor beta chain was profiled in a study of cytomegalovirus exposure and HLA in healthy donors. Germline V CDR1 and CDR2: SEHNR, FQNEAQ (reference sequence). CDR3 length equals 16 residues. Between the trimmed V and J ends, which lost 4 bases and 2 bases, there was a span of 16 bases. The PCR employed 60 Vbeta primers together with 13 Jbeta primers. The protocol was immunoSEQ multiplex PCR, while the TCRdb copy is restricted to in-frame clones and leaves out a portion. The repertoire table contains more than 55,000 clones. This TCR derives from a woman in her thirties or forties in good health and CMV-seropositive. The chain is built from TRBV7-9 and TRBJ2-3; D is uncertain. Sample: PBMCs. The CDR3 nucleotides are TGTGCCAGCAGCTCGAGTTTCACGCGGTACACAGATACGCAGTATTTT. Translating gives CASSSSFTRYTDTQYF.